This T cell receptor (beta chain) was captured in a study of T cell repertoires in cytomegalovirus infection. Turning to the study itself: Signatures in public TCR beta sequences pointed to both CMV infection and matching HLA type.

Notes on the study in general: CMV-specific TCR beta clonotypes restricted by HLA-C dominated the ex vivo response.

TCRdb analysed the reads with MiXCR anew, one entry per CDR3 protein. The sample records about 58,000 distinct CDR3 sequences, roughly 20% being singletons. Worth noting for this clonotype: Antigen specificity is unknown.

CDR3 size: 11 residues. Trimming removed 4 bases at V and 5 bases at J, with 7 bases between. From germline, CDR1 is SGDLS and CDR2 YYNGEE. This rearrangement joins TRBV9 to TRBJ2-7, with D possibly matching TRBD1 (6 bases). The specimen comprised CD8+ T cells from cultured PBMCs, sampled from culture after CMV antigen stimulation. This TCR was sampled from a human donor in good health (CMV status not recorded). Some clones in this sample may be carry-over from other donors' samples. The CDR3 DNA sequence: TGTGCCAGCAGCCAGGGGAACGAGCAGTACTTC. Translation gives CASSQGNEQYF.